This entry lists 14 T cell receptor beta chains sequenced from one sample in a study of cytomegalovirus exposure and HLA in healthy donors. The protocol was immunoSEQ multiplex PCR, while the TCRdb copy is restricted to in-frame clones and leaves out a portion. The table lists about 360,000 clones, 86% of them singletons. The sequenced material came from PBMCs. The receptors stem from a woman aged 18-29 years in good health and CMV-seronegative.

Only a few counts were recorded for this clone. The rearrangement links TRBV27 to TRBJ2-5, with D uncertain. The CDR3 runs to 13 residues. V was trimmed by 5 bases and J by 4 bases, leaving 11 bases between them. Germline V gene lookup returns CDR1 MNHEY and CDR2 SMNVEV (reference sequence). CDR3 residues: CASSPIARETQYF. The CDR3 DNA follows: TGTGCCAGCAGTCCGATTGCCAGAGAGACCCAGTACTTC.

This chain uses TRBV5-6 with TRBJ2-5, with TRBD2 identical over 8 bases. This CDR3 is built from 13 residues. V trimming: 5 bases; J trimming: 4 bases; junction bases outside the gene matches: 4. Germline values: CDR1 SGHDT, CDR2 YYEEEE. CDR3 in amino acids: CASSDGLAETQYF. CDR3 sequence (DNA): TGTGCCAGCAGTGACGGACTAGCAGAGACCCAGTACTTC.

Only a few counts were recorded for this clone. This rearrangement joins TRBV4-2 to TRBJ1-1, with D possibly being TRBD1 (6 bases). Trimming took 3 bases from V and 5 from J, leaving 13 bases between them. CDR1 is LGHNA and CDR2 is YNFKEQ in the germline V gene. The CDR3 totals 14 residues. CDR3 sequence reads: CASSQGADKTEAFF. DNA of the CDR3: TGTGCCAGCAGCCAGGGGGCAGATAAAACTGAAGCTTTCTTT.

The CDR3 coding sequence is TGTGCCAGCTCACCGGGACGGGGGGTTGAGACCCAGTACTTC. Protein sequence: CASSPGRGVETQYF. The V gene is TRBV18, the J gene TRBJ2-5, with TRBD2 identical over 7 bases. CDR1 is KGHSH and CDR2 is LQKENI in the germline V gene. V lost 3 bases and J lost 5; bases outside the gene matches: 6. CDR3 length: 14 residues.

J is TRBJ2-7 and V is TRBV7-9, with TRBD2 as a possible D gene (6 bases). Trimming pared 7 bases from V and 0 bases from J, leaving 16 bases between. The germline V gene encodes CDR1 SEHNR and CDR2 FQNEAQ (reference sequence). The CDR3 extends over 15 amino acids. CDR3 sequence: CASTLQAGNSYEQYF. The CDR3 DNA reads TGTGCCAGCACCCTCCAAGCGGGCAACTCCTACGAGCAGTACTTC.

This chain uses TRBV4-2 with TRBJ2-7; 11 bases are a match to TRBD2. Germline-derived CDR1 and CDR2 are LGHNA and YNFKEQ. Trimming cost V 0 bases and J 7 bases; bases outside gene matches: 5. CDR3 length: 15 residues. The CDR3 loop is CASSQELAGAVEQYF. The CDR3 nucleotides are TGTGCCAGCAGCCAAGAACTAGCGGGAGCGGTAGAGCAGTACTTC.

The chain links TRBV2 to TRBJ1-1, with D perhaps matching TRBD1 (5 bases). Germline V gene lookup returns CDR1 SNHLY and CDR2 FYNNEI. The V and J ends lost 3 bases and 7 bases respectively, with 9 bases between them. This CDR3 comprises 12 residues. The CDR3 coding sequence is TGTGCCAGCAGTGAGGGGCTAGGTGAAGCTTTCTTT. It specifies CASSEGLGEAFF.

The CDR3 is CASSLQGTGYEQYF. The CDR3 DNA reads TGTGCCAGCTCCCTACAGGGGACGGGCTACGAGCAGTACTTC. V and J are TRBV11-2 and TRBJ2-7; 7 bases fit TRBD1. This CDR3 is 14 amino acids long. CDR1 is SGHAT, CDR2 FQNNGV, per germline. V gave up 8 bases and J gave up 3 bases; unmatched junction bases: 10. Using reference TRBV11-2 and TRBJ2-7 for the parts outside the CDR3, the full variable domain is EAGVAQSPRYKIIEKRQSVAFWCNPISGHATLYWYQQILGQGPKLLIQFQNNGVVDDSQLPKDRFSAERLKGVDSTLKIQPAKLEDSAVYLCASSLQGTGYEQYFGPGTRLTVT.

This clone was seen more than once but under ten times. The rearrangement joins TRBV10-2 to TRBJ2-7, with 10 bases aligning to TRBD2. In germline, CDR1 is WSHSY, CDR2 SAAADI. The V segment lost 6 bases and the J segment 7 bases; nucleotides outside the gene matches: 6. CDR3 length: 13 amino acids. The CDR3 DNA reads as TGCGCCAGCAGCCCAGGGACTAGCGTTGAGCAGTACTTC. Translation: CASSPGTSVEQYF.

The chain has TRBV23-1 and TRBJ2-1; TRBD1 might be the D (5 bases). TRBV23-1 counts as an open reading frame of uncertain function. Trimming pared 3 bases from V and 3 bases from J, leaving 15 bases between. The CDR3 totals 16 residues. The CDR3 loop reads CASSHPTLRGYNEQFF. The CDR3 DNA reads TGCGCCAGCAGTCACCCGACACTAAGGGGCTACAATGAGCAGTTCTTC.

This clone was recorded only once. J is TRBJ1-6 and V is TRBV5-1; the D gene is possibly TRBD1 (5 bases). The germline CDR1 and CDR2 sequences are SGHRS and YFSETQ. Trimming shortened V by 7 bases and J by 1 base, and 18 bases separated the two germline ends. The CDR3 has 17 amino acids. The CDR3 loop is CASAELPQGSYNSPLHF. The CDR3 region has the DNA TGCGCCAGCGCTGAGCTTCCCCAGGGTTCCTATAATTCACCCCTCCACTTT.

This clone was detected once. J is TRBJ2-1 and V is TRBV10-2, with 9 bases identical to TRBD2. Trimming cost V 4 bases and J 2 bases; bases outside gene matches: 6. The length of the CDR3 is 16 residues. Germline CDR1 WSHSY, CDR2 SAAADI. CDR3 residues: CASSGGGGRAYNEQFF. CDR3 DNA: TGCGCCAGCAGTGGGGGGGGCGGGAGGGCCTACAATGAGCAGTTCTTC.

This clone appeared once. The chain is built from TRBV11-2 and TRBJ2-1; D possibly corresponds to TRBD2 (6 bases). The CDR3 covers 17 residues. Looked up from germline, CDR1 is SGHAT and CDR2 is FQNNGV. V was cut by 5 bases and J by 2 bases, with 19 bases left in between. CDR3 nucleotides: TGTGCCAGCAGCCAACTAGGGACTCGAGGGGCCTACAATGAGCAGTTCTTC. This translates into CASSQLGTRGAYNEQFF.

The chain has TRBV10-3 and TRBJ1-6; tentative D call: TRBD1 (6 bases). V lost 4 bases to trimming and J lost 7 bases, with 11 bases between them. The germline V gene encodes CDR1 ENHRY and CDR2 SYGVKD. CDR3 length: 14 residues. For the CDR3, the DNA is TGTGCCATCAGTGCGCAGGGGCTGAATTCACCCCTCCACTTT. Its protein is CAISAQGLNSPLHF.